This T cell receptor beta chain was captured by sequencing in a study of CD8+CD57+ T cells in acquired aplastic anemia. The wider study: The study obtained an average of around 3.4 ug of DNA from sorted CD4+ and CD8+ cells.

This CDR3 has 12 amino acids. V shed 7 bases and J shed 4 bases, with 10 bases lying between them. CDR1 and CDR2 from the germline V gene are SGHVS and FNYEAQ. The TCR beta profiling, which covered VDJ combination and CDR3 sequence, was carried out using genomic DNA as the template. TCRdb used MiXCR to reprocess the reads, holding one entry per CDR3 protein. The table includes some 200,000 distinct CDR3 sequences, about a third detected once. This clonotype was recorded at least ten times. The rearrangement joins TRBV7-6 to TRBJ1-1; the D is unclear. This receptor was obtained from a human donor in good health, serving as a control. The sample consisted of sorted CD4+, CD8+, or CD8+CD57+ T cells (not recorded which) from PBMCs. In DNA, the CDR3 is TGTGCCAGCAACGCATATTCCACTGAAGCTTTCTTT. Translating gives CASNAYSTEAFF.